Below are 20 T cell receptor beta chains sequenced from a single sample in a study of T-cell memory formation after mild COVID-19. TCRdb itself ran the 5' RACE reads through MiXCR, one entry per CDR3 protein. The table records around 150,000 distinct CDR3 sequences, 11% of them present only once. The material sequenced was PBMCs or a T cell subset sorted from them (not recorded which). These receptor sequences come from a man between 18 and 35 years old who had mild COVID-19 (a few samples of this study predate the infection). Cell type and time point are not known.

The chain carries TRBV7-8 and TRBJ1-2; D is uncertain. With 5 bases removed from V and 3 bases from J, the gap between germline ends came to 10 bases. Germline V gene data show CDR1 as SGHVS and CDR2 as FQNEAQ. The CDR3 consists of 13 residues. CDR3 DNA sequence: TGTGCCAGCAGCGTCGGGATCTACTATGGCTACACCTTC. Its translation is CASSVGIYYGYTF. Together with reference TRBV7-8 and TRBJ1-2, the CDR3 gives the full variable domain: GAGVSQSPRYKVAKRGQDVALRCDPISGHVSLFWYQQALGQGPEFLTYFQNEAQLDKSGLPSDRFFAERPEGSVSTLKIQRTQQEDSAVYLCASSVGIYYGYTFGSGTRLTVV.

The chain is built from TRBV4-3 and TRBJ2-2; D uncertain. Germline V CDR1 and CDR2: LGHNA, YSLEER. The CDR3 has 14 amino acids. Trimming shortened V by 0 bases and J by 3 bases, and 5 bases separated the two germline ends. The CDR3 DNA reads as TGCGCCAGCAGCCAAGATTCGGACACCGGGGAGCTGTTTTTT. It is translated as CASSQDSDTGELFF.

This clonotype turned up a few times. The CDR3 DNA follows: TGTGCCAGCAGCTTAGGTCTGAGGAACGGGGAGCTGTTTTTT. Its protein product is CASSLGLRNGELFF. This rearrangement joins TRBV7-2 to TRBJ2-2, with D unclear. Trimming pared 1 base from V and 7 bases from J, leaving 10 bases between. CDR1 and CDR2 (germline): SGHTA, FQGNSA. This CDR3 has 14 amino acids.

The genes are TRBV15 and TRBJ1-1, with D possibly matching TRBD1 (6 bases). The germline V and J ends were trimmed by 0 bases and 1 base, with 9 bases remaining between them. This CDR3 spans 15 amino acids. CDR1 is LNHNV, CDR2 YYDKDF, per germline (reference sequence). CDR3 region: CATSRDKGQNTEAFF. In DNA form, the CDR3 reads TGTGCCACCAGCAGAGATAAGGGACAGAACACTGAAGCTTTCTTT.

Here the CDR3 DNA reads TGCAGTGCTAGTGATAGCGCCGGCACAGATACGCAGTATTTT. It specifies CSASDSAGTDTQYF. The chain joins TRBV20-1 to TRBJ2-3; D is perhaps TRBD2 (5 bases). Germline CDR1 DFQATT, CDR2 SNEGSKA (reference sequence). This CDR3 has 14 amino acids. Between the trimmed V and J ends, which lost 3 bases and 1 base, there was a span of 11 bases.

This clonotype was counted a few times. The CDR3 coding sequence is TGTGCCAGCAGTGAAGCAGGGGGGTCACCCCTCCACTTT. This sequence encodes CASSEAGGSPLHF. The chain recombines TRBV6-1 with TRBJ1-6, with D perhaps TRBD1 (6 bases). The CDR3 consists of 13 residues. Trimming took off 0 bases at V and 10 bases at J, with 7 bases between the two ends. Germline CDR1 and CDR2: MNHNS and SASEGT.

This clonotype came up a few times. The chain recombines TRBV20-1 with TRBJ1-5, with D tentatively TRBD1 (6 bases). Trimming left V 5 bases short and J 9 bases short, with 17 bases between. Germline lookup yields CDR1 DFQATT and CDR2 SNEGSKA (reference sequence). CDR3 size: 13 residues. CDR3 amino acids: CSAQSQGLGPQHF. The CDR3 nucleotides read TGCAGTGCTCAAAGCCAGGGGTTAGGGCCCCAGCATTTT.

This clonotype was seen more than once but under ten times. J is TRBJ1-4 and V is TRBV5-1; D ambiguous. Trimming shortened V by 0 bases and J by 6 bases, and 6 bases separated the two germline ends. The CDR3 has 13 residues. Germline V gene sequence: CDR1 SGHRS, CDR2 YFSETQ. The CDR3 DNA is TGCGCCAGCAGCTTGGCCCCTTATGAAAAACTGTTTTTT. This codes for CASSLAPYEKLFF.

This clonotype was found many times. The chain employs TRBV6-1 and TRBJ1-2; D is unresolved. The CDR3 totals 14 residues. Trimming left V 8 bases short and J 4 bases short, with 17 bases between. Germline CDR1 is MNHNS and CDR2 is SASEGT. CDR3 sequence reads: CASRLITAVYGYTF. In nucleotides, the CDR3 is TGTGCCAGCCGCCTCATTACAGCAGTCTATGGCTACACCTTC.

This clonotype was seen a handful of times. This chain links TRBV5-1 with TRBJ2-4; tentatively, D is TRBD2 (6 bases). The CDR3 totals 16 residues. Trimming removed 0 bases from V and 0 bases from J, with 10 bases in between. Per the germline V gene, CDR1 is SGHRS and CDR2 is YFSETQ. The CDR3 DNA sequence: TGCGCCAGCAGCTTGGGGCGGGATGTAGCCAAAAACATTCAGTACTTC. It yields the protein CASSLGRDVAKNIQYF.

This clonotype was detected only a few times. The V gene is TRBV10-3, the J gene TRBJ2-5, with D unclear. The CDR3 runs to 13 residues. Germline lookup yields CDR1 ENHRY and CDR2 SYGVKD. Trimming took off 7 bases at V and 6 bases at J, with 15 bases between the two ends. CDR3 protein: CAITEDPTQTQYF. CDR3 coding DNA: TGTGCCATCACCGAGGACCCCACCCAGACCCAGTACTTC.

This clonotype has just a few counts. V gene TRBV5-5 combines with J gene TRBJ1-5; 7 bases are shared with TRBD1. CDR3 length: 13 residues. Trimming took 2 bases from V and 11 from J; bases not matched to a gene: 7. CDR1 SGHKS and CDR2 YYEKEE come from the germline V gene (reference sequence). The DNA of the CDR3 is TGTGCCAGCAGCTTTGAGTCCGGGACAGCCCAGCATTTT. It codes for CASSFESGTAQHF. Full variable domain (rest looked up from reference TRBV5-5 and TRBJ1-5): DAGVTQSPTHLIKTRGQQVTLRCSPISGHKSVSWYQQVLGQGPQFIFQYYEKEERGRGNFPDRFSARQFPNYSSELNVNALLLGDSALYLCASSFESGTAQHFGDGTRLSIL.

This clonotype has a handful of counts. The CDR3 DNA is TGCAGTGCTAGAGATACTAAAGGCACAGATACGCAGTATTTT. Protein sequence: CSARDTKGTDTQYF. The chain uses TRBV20-1 and TRBJ2-3; D uncertain. Trimming stripped 0 bases from V and 1 base from J, with 8 bases between. This CDR3 has 14 residues. Per the germline V gene, CDR1 is DFQATT and CDR2 is SNEGSKA (reference sequence).

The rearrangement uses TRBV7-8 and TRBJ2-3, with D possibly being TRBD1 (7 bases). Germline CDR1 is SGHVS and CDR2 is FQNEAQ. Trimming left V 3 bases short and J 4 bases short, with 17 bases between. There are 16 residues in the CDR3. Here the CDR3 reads CASSLRRDSFADTQYF. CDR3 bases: TGTGCCAGCAGCTTGCGGCGGGACAGCTTTGCAGATACGCAGTATTTT.

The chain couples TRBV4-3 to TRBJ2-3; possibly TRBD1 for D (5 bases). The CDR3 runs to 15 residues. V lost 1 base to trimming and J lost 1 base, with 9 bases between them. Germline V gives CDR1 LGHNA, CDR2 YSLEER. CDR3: CASSQGVQGTDTQYF. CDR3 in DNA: TGCGCCAGCAGCCAAGGCGTACAGGGCACAGATACGCAGTATTTT.

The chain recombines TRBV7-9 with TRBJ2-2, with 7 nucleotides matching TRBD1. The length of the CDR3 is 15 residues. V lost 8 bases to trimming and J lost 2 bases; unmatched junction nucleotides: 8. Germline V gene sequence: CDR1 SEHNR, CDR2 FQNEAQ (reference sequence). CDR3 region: CASHQRGLNTGELFF. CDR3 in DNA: TGTGCCAGCCACCAGAGGGGGCTCAACACCGGGGAGCTGTTTTTT.

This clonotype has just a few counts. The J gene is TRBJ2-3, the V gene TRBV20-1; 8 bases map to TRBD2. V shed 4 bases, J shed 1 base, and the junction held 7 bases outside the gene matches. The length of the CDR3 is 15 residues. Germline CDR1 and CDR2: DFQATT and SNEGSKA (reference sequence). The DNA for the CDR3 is TGCAGTGCTACCCCGGGGGGGGCCCGCACAGATACGCAGTATTTT. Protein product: CSATPGGARTDTQYF.

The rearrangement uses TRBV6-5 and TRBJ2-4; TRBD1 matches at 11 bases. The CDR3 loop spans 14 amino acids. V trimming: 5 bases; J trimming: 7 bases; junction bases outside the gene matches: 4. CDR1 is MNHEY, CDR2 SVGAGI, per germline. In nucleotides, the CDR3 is TGTGCCAGCAGTAACCGGGACAGGGGGAACATTCAGTACTTC. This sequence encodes CASSNRDRGNIQYF.

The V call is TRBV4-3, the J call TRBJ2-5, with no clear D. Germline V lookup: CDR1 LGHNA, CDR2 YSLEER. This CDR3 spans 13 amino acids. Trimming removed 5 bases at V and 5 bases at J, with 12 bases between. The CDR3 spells CASSYNDYETQYF. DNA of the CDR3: TGCGCCAGCAGCTACAACGATTACGAGACCCAGTACTTC.

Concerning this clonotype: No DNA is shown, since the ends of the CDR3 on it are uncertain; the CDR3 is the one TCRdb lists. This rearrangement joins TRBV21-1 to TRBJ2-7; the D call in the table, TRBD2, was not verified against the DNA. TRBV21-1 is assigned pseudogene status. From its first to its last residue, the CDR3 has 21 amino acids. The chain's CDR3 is CASSKALWASGACIYSYEQYV.